These 6 T cell receptor beta chains originate from one sample sequenced in a study of T cells expressing NK-cell markers. TCRdb processed the 5' RACE reads again and assigns one entry to each CDR3 protein, with no DNA. This repertoire includes about 400,000 distinct CDR3 sequences. The sequenced sample was blood T cells: a sorted CD56 or NKG2C T cell subset, CD4+ or CD8+ T cells, or bulk PBMC T cells (not recorded which). Source of these receptors: a woman in her fifties or sixties in good health.

V gene TRBV5-6 combines with J gene TRBJ2-5. This CDR3 has 14 amino acids. Germline V lookup: CDR1 SGHDT, CDR2 YYEEEE. Here the CDR3 reads CASSLATRQETQYF.

This rearrangement joins TRBV7-8 to TRBJ2-1; TCRdb designates TRBD2, a call that cannot be tested without DNA. The CDR3 contains 16 residues. Per the germline V gene, CDR1 is SGHVS and CDR2 is FQNEAQ. The CDR3 loop reads CASSQPGLAIYNEQFF. Based on the CDR3 plus reference TRBV7-8 and TRBJ2-1, the full variable domain is GAGVSQSPRYKVAKRGQDVALRCDPISGHVSLFWYQQALGQGPEFLTYFQNEAQLDKSGLPSDRFFAERPEGSVSTLKIQRTQQEDSAVYLCASSQPGLAIYNEQFFGPGTRLTVL.

The chain is built from TRBV2 and TRBJ2-4; with no DNA, the TCRdb D assignment of TRBD1 cannot be verified. Per germline, CDR1 SNHLY and CDR2 FYNNEI. This CDR3 has 14 residues. The CDR3 loop reads CASKPEQGGNIQYF.

The chain combines TRBV24-1 with TRBJ2-3; TCRdb returns TRBD1, unconfirmable since there is no DNA. Germline V gives CDR1 KGHDR, CDR2 SFDVKD. The CDR3 spans 15 residues. CDR3 protein: CATRTGQFNTDTQYF.

V gene TRBV14 combines with J gene TRBJ1-1. This CDR3 has 15 amino acids. The V gene's germline CDR1 is SGHDN and CDR2 FVKESK. CDR3 loop: CASSPLWGPLTEAFF.

The rearrangement uses TRBV29-1 and TRBJ1-1. Germline loops: CDR1 SQVTM, CDR2 ANQGSEA. This CDR3 is 12 amino acids long. CDR3 protein: CSVGKSNTEAFF.